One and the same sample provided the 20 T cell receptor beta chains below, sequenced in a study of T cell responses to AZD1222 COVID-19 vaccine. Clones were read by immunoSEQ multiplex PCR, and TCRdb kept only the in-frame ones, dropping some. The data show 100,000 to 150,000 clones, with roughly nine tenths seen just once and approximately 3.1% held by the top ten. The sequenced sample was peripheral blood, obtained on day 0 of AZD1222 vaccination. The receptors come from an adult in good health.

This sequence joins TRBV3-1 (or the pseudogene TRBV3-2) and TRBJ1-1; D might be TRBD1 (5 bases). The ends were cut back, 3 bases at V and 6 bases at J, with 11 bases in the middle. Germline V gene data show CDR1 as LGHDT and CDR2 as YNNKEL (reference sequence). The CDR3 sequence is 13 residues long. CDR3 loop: CASSHGDRPEAFF. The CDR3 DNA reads TGTGCCAGCAGCCACGGCGACAGACCTGAAGCTTTCTTT.

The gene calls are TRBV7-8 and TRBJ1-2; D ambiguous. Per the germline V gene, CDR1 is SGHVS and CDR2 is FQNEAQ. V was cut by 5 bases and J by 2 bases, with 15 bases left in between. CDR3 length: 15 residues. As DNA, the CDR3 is TGTGCCAGCAGCCCCGCCGGCAGGATGAACTATGGCTACACCTTC. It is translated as CASSPAGRMNYGYTF.

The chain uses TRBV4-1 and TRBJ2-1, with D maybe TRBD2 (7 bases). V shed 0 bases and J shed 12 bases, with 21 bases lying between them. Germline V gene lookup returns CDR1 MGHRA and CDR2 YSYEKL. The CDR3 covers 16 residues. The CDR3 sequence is CASSQEPGGAGIRQFF. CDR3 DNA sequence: TGCGCCAGCAGCCAAGAACCGGGGGGCGCGGGGATTAGGCAGTTCTTC.

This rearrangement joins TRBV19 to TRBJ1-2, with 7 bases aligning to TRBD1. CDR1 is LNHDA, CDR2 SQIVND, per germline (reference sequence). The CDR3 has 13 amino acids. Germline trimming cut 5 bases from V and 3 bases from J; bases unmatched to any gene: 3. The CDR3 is CASSGDSHYGYTF. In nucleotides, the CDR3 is TGTGCCAGTAGTGGGGACAGTCACTATGGCTACACCTTC.

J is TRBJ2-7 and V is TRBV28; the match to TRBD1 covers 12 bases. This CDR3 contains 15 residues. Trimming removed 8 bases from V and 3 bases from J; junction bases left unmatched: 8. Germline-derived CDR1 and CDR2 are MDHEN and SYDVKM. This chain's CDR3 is CASAGTGGLIYEQYF. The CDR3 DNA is TGTGCCAGCGCCGGGACAGGGGGCCTAATCTACGAGCAGTACTTC.

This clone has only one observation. DNA of the CDR3: TGTGCCAGCAGCTTAGGACAGGGTTCCAGTGAGCAGTTCTTC. It encodes CASSLGQGSSEQFF. The chain employs TRBV7-3 and TRBJ2-1; TRBD1 agrees at 8 bases. The V and J ends lost 2 bases and 9 bases, in that order; junction bases with no gene match: 6. This CDR3 has 14 residues. Germline CDR1 reads SGHTA; CDR2 reads FQGTGA.

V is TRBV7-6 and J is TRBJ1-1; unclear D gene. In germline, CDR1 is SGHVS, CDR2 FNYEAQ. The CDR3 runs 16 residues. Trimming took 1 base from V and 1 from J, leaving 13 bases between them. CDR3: CASSLDRLGSNTEAFF. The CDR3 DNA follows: TGTGCCAGCAGCTTAGATCGGTTGGGGTCGAACACTGAAGCTTTCTTT.

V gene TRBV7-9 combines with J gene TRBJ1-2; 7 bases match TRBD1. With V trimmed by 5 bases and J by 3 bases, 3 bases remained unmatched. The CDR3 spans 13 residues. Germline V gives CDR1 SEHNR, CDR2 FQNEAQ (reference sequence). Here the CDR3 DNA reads TGTGCCAGCAGCCCCGGGACAGACTATGGCTACACCTTC. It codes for CASSPGTDYGYTF.

CDR3 sequence reads: CASSQGLAGAIEQFF. As DNA, the CDR3 is TGCGCCAGCAGCCAAGGACTAGCGGGAGCGATTGAGCAGTTCTTC. V gene TRBV4-3 combines with J gene TRBJ2-1, with 12 bases aligning to TRBD2. J lost 9 bases, V lost 1 base, and 4 bases had no gene match. The CDR3 has 15 residues. The germline CDR1 and CDR2 sequences are LGHNA and YSLEER.

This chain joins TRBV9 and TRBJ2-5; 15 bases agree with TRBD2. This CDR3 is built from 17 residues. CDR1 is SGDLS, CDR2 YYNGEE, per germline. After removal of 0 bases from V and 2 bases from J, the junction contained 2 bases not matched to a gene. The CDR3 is CASSVAGTSGGQETQYF. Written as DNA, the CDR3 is TGTGCCAGCAGCGTAGCCGGGACTAGCGGGGGGCAAGAGACCCAGTACTTC.

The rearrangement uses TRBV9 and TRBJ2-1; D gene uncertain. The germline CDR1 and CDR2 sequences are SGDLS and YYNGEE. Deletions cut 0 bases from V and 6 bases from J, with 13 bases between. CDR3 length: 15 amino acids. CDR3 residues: CASSVGSPPGNEQFF. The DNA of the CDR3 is TGTGCCAGCAGCGTAGGTTCCCCCCCCGGCAATGAGCAGTTCTTC.

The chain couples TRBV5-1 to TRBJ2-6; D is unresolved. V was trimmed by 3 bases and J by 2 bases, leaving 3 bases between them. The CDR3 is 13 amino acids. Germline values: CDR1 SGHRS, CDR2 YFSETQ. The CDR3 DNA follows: TGCGCCAGCAGCTCGGCTGGGGCCAACGTCCTGACTTTC. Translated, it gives CASSSAGANVLTF. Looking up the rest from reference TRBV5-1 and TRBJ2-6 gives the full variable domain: KAGVTQTPRYLIKTRGQQVTLSCSPISGHRSVSWYQQTPGQGLQFLFEYFSETQRNKGNFPGRFSGRQFSNSRSEMNVSTLELGDSALYLCASSSAGANVLTFGAGSRLTVL.

In nucleotides, the CDR3 is TGTGCCAGTAGTCCCGCCCACGCAGGGAACACTGAAGCTTTCTTT. Its protein is CASSPAHAGNTEAFF. The rearrangement joins TRBV19 to TRBJ1-1; D not certain. V lost 5 bases and J 1 base, leaving 14 bases between the germline ends. Germline V lookup: CDR1 LNHDA, CDR2 SQIVND (reference sequence). The CDR3 runs to 15 residues.

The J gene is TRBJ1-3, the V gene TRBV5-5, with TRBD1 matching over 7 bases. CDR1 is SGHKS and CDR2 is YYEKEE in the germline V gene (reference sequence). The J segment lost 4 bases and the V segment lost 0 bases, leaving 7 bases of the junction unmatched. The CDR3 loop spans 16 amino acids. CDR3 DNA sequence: TGTGCCAGCAGCTTGGATTGGAGGGGGCAAGGAAACACCATATATTTT. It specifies CASSLDWRGQGNTIYF.

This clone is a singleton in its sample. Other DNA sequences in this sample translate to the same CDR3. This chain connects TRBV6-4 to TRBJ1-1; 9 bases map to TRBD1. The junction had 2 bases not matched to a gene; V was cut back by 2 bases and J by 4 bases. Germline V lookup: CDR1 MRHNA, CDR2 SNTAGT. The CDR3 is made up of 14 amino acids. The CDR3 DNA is TGTGCCAGCAGTGACACGGACAGGGGCACTGAAGCTTTCTTT. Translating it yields CASSDTDRGTEAFF.

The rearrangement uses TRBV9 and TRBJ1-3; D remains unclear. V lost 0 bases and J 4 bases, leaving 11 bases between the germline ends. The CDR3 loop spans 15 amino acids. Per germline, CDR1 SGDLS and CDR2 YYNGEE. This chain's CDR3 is CASSVGGGLGNTIYF. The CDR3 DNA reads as TGTGCCAGCAGCGTAGGCGGAGGGCTGGGAAACACCATATATTTT.

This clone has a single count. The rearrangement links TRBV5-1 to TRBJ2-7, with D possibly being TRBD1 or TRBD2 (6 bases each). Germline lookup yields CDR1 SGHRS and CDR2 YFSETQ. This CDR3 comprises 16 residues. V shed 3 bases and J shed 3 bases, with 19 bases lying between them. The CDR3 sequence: CASSYGGEGWSYEQYF. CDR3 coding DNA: TGCGCCAGCAGCTACGGGGGCGAAGGATGGAGCTACGAGCAGTACTTC.

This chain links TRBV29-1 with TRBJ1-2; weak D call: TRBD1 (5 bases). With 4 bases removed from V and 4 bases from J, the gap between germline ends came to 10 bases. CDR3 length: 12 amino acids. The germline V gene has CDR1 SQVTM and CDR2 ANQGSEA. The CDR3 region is CSVGADSYGYTF. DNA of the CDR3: TGCAGCGTTGGTGCTGACAGCTATGGCTACACCTTC.

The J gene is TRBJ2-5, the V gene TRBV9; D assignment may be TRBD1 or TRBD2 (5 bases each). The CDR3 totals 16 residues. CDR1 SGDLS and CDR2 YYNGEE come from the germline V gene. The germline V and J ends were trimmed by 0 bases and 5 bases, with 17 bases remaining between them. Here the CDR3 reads CASSVDPGLGGETQYF. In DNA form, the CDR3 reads TGTGCCAGCAGCGTAGACCCGGGGCTTGGCGGGGAGACCCAGTACTTC.

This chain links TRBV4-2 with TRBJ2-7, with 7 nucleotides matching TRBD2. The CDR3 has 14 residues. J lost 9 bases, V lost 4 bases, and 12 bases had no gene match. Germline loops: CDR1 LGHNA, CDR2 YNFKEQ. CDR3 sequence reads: CASSLQWGGDVQYF. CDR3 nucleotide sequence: TGTGCCAGCAGCCTCCAATGGGGGGGGGACGTGCAGTACTTC.